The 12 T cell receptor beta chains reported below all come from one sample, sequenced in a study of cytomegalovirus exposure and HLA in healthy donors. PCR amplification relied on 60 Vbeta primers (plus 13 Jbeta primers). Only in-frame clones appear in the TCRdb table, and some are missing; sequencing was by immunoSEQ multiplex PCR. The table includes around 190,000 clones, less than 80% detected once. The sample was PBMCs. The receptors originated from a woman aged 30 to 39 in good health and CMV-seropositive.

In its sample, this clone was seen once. In DNA, the CDR3 is TGTGCCAGCAGCCCCCTAGGCCCGACTACCGCGGGGGGGGTCCAGTACTTC. It translates to CASSPLGPTTAGGVQYF. The rearrangement uses TRBV5-4 and TRBJ2-5, with 9 bases lining up with TRBD2. Germline lookup yields CDR1 SGHNT and CDR2 YYREEE (reference sequence). After removal of 4 bases from V and 10 bases from J, the junction contained 20 bases not matched to a gene. This CDR3 has 17 residues.

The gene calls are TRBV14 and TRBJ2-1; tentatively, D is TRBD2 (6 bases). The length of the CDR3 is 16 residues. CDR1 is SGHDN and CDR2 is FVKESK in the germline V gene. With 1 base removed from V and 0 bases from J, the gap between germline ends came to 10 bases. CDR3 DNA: TGTGCCAGCAGCCAAGCATCGGGAGTCTCCTACAATGAGCAGTTCTTC. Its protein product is CASSQASGVSYNEQFF.

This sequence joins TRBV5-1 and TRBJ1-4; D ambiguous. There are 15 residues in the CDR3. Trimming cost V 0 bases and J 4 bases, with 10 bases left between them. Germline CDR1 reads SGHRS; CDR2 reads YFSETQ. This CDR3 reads CASSLDPSLNEKLFF. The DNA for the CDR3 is TGCGCCAGCAGCTTGGATCCGAGTCTTAATGAAAAACTGTTTTTT.

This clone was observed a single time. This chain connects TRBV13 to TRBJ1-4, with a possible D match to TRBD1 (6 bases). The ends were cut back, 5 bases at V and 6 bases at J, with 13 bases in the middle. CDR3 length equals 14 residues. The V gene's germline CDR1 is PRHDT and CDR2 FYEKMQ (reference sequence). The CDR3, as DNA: TGTGCCAGCAGCCTCGGGACAAAAGATGAAAAACTGTTTTTT. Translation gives CASSLGTKDEKLFF.

In DNA, the CDR3 is TGTGCCAGCAGCTTCGTACAGGCGAGCTCCTACAATGAGCAGTTCTTC. Translated, it gives CASSFVQASSYNEQFF. V gene TRBV5-4 combines with J gene TRBJ2-1; possibly TRBD1 for D (5 bases). The germline V gene encodes CDR1 SGHNT and CDR2 YYREEE (reference sequence). The V gene lost 2 bases and the J gene lost 0 bases, with 12 bases spanning the gap. The CDR3 runs 16 residues.

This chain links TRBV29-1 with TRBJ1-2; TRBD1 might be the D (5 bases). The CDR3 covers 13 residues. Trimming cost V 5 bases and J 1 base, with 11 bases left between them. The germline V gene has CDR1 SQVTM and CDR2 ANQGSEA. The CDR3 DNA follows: TGCAGCGTTTCAGGGCCCGATAACTATGGCTACACCTTC. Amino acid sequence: CSVSGPDNYGYTF. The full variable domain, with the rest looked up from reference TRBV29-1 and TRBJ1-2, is SAVISQKPSRDICQRGTSLTIQCQVDSQVTMMFWYRQQPGQSLTLIATANQGSEATYESGFVIDKFPISRPNLTFSTLTVSNMSPEDSSIYLCSVSGPDNYGYTFGSGTRLTVV.

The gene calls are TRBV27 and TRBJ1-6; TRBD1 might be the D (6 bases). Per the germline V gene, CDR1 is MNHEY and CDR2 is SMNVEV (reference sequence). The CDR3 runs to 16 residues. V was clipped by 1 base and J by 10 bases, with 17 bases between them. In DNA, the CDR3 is TGTGCCAGCAGTTTATTCGGGGGGCTATTGGGATCACCCCTCCACTTT. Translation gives CASSLFGGLLGSPLHF.

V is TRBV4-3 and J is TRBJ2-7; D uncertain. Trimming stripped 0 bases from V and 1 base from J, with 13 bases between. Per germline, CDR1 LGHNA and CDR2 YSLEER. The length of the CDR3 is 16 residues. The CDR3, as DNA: TGCGCCAGCAGCCAAGAATGGGTCGGCGGTTCCTACGAGCAGTACTTC. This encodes CASSQEWVGGSYEQYF.

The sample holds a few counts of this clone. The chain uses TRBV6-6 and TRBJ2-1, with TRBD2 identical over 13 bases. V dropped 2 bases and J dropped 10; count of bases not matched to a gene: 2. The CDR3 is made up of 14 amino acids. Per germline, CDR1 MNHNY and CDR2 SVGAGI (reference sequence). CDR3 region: CASSYPGLAGEQFF. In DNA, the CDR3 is TGTGCCAGCAGTTACCCGGGACTAGCGGGGGAGCAGTTCTTC.

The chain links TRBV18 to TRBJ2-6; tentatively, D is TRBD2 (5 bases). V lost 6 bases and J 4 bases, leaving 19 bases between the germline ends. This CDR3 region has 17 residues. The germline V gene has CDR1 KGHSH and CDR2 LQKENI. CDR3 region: CASSRLWTSEGANVLTF. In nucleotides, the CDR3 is TGTGCCAGCTCCCGCTTATGGACTTCGGAAGGGGCCAACGTCCTGACTTTC.

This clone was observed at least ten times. CDR3: CASSVTRDSPTDEQFF. The CDR3 DNA reads as TGTGCCAGCAGTGTCACCCGGGACTCCCCCACCGATGAGCAGTTCTTC. The chain recombines TRBV6-4 with TRBJ2-1, with a tentative D call TRBD2 (6 bases). This CDR3 comprises 16 residues. Looked up from germline, CDR1 is MRHNA and CDR2 is SNTAGT. The V end was cut by 4 bases, the J end by 8 bases, with 21 bases between.

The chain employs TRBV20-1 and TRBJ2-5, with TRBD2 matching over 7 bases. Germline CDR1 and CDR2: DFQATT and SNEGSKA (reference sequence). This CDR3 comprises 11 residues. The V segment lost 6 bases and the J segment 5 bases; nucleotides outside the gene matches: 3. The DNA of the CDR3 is TGCAGTGCCGGGGGAGGGGAGACCCAGTACTTC. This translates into CSAGGGETQYF.